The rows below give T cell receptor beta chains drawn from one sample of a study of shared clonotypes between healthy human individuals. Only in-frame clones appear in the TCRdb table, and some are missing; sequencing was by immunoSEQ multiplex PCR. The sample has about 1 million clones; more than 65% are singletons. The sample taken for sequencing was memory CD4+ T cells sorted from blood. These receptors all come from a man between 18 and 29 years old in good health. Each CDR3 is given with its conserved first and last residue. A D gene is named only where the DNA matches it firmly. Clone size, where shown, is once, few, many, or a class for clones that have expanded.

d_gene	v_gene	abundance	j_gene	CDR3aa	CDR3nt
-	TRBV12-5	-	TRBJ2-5	CASGLALGGGETQYF	TGTGCTAGTGGTTTAGCCCTGGGTGGAGGAGAGACCCAGTACTTC
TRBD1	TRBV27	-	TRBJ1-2	CASKPQGVNYGYTF	TGTGCCAGCAAGCCCCAGGGGGTGAACTATGGCTACACCTTC
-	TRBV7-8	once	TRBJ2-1	CASSLSYSFNEQFF	TGTGCCAGCAGCTTGAGTTATAGTTTCAATGAGCAGTTCTTC
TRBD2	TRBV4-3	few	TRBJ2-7	CASSQETSGSYEQYF	TGCGCCAGCAGCCAAGAGACTAGCGGCTCCTACGAGCAGTACTTC
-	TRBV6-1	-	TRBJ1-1	CASLHRGNTEAFF	TGTGCCTCCCTTCACCGGGGAAACACTGAAGCTTTCTTT
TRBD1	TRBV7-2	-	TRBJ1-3	CASSLRGQGSGNTIYF	TGTGCCAGCAGCTTAAGGGGACAGGGTTCTGGAAACACCATATATTTT
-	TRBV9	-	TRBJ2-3	CASSVLGTGTDTQYF	TGTGCCAGCAGCGTACTAGGGACCGGCACAGATACGCAGTATTTT
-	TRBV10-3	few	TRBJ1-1	CAITQQENTEAFF	TGTGCCATCACCCAACAAGAGAACACTGAAGCTTTCTTT
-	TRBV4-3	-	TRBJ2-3	CASSQDVNYVSTDTQYF	TGCGCCAGCAGCCAAGACGTTAACTACGTGAGCACAGATACGCAGTATTTT
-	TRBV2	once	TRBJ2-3	CASSWLGSTDTQYF	TGTGCCAGCTCCTGGTTAGGTAGCACAGATACGCAGTATTTT
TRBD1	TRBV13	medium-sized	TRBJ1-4	CASSFGQGGEKLFF	TGTGCCAGCAGCTTCGGACAGGGCGGAGAAAAACTGTTTTTT
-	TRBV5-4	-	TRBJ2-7	CASSLDGLYEQYF	TGTGCCAGCAGCTTAGACGGACTCTACGAGCAGTACTTC
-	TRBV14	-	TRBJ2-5	CASSQNTGTTQETQYF	TGTGCCAGCAGCCAAAACACCGGGACGACACAAGAGACCCAGTACTTC
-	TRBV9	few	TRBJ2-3	CASSPLVFSDTQYF	TGTGCCAGCAGCCCACTGGTTTTTTCAGATACGCAGTATTTT
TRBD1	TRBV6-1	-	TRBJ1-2	CASSEAGTDFYGYTF	TGTGCCAGCAGTGAAGCGGGGACAGACTTCTATGGCTACACCTTC
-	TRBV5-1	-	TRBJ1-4	CASSLGATNEKLFF	TGCGCCAGCAGCTTGGGGGCAACTAATGAAAAACTGTTTTTT
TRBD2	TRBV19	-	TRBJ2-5	CASSPPPTSGRKTQYF	TGTGCCAGTAGCCCGCCCCCTACTAGCGGGAGAAAGACCCAGTACTTC
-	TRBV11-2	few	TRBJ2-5	CASSLDGQGQETQYF	TGTGCCAGCAGCTTAGATGGGCAGGGCCAAGAGACCCAGTACTTC
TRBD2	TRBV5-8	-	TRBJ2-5	CASSLGLAGIREETQYF	TGTGCCAGCAGCTTAGGACTAGCGGGAATTAGGGAGGAGACCCAGTACTTC
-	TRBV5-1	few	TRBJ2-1	CASSLGWSSYNEQFF	TGCGCCAGCAGCTTGGGATGGAGCTCCTACAATGAGCAGTTCTTC
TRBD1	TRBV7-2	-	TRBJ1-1	CASVRDRGTEAFF	TGTGCCAGCGTCCGGGACAGGGGGACGGAAGCTTTCTTT
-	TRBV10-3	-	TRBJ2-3	CAISPTPTDTQYF	TGTGCCATCAGTCCTACTCCCACAGATACGCAGTATTTT
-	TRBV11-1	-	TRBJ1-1	CASSSSRGGASTEAFF	TGTGCCAGCAGCTCGAGCCGGGGAGGGGCGAGCACTGAAGCTTTCTTT
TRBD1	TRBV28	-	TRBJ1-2	CASSRLYWTGTLLEYGYTF	TGTGCCAGCAGTCGACTATATTGGACAGGAACTCTCCTAGAATATGGCTACACCTTC
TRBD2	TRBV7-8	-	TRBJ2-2	CASRTTSGLNTGELFF	TGTGCCAGCAGAACGACTAGCGGGCTGAACACCGGGGAGCTGTTTTTT
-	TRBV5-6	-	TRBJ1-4	CASSLGGATKLFF	TGTGCCAGCAGCCTTGGAGGCGCGACAAAACTGTTTTTT
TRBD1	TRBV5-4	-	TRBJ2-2	CASSHTLRTGPNTGELFF	TGTGCCAGCAGTCATACCCTAAGGACAGGGCCGAACACCGGGGAGCTGTTTTTT
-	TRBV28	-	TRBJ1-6	CASSPTRANNSPLHF	TGTGCCAGCAGCCCCACCAGGGCAAATAATTCACCCCTCCACTTT
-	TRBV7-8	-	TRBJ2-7	CASSLDWYEQYF	TGTGCCAGCAGCTTAGATTGGTACGAGCAGTACTTC
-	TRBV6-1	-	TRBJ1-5	CASRIGTIGSQPQHF	TGTGCCAGCAGGATCGGGACAATCGGGTCTCAGCCCCAGCATTTT
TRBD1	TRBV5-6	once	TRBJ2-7	CASSLNRGFHEQYF	TGTGCCAGCAGCCTAAACAGGGGGTTCCACGAGCAGTACTTC
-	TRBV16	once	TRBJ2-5	CASSPSRQITQETQYF	TGTGCCAGCAGCCCCTCCCGACAGATCACTCAAGAGACCCAGTACTTC
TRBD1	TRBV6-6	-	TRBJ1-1	CASRPGQAPEAFF	TGTGCCAGCAGGCCGGGACAGGCACCTGAAGCTTTCTTT
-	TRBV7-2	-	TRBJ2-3	CASSPSTDTQYF	TGTGCCAGCAGCCCCTCCACAGATACGCAGTATTTT
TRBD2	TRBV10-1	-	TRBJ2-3	CASSARTSGPDTQYF	TGCGCCAGCAGTGCCCGGACTAGCGGGCCAGATACGCAGTATTTT
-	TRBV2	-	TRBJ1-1	CASRQPNTEAFF	TGTGCCAGCAGGCAGCCTAACACTGAAGCTTTCTTT
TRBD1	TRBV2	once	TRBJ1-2	CASSEASTGGGGYTF	TGTGCCAGCAGTGAGGCCTCTACAGGGGGCGGCGGCTACACCTTC
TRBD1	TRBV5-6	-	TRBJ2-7	CASSFRDRGFLGQYF	TGTGCCAGCAGCTTCCGGGACAGGGGGTTTTTGGGGCAGTACTTC
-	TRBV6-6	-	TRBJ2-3	CASSVSEATDTQYF	TGTGCCAGCAGCGTTTCTGAGGCTACAGATACGCAGTATTTT
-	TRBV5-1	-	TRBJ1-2	CASSAQGGHGYTF	TGCGCCAGCAGCGCACAGGGTGGACATGGCTACACCTTC
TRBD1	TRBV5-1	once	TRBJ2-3	CASTKDRLTSTDTQYF	TGCGCCAGCACTAAGGACAGGCTGACTAGCACAGATACGCAGTATTTT